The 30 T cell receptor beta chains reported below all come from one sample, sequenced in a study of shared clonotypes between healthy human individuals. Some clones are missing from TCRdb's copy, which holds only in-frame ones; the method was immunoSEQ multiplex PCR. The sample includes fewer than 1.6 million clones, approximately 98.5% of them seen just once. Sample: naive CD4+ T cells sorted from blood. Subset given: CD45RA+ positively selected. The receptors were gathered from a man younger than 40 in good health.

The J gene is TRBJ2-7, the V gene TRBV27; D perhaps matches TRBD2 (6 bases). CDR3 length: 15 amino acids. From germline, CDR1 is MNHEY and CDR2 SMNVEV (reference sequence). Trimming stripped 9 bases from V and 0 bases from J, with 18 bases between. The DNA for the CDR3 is TGTGCCAGTTTAAAGCGGAGCGGGCACTCCTACGAGCAGTACTTC. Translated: CASLKRSGHSYEQYF.

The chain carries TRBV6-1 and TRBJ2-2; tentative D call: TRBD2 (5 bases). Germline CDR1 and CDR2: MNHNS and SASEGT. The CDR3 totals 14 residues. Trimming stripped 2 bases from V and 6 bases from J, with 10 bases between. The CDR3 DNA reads TGTGCCAGCAGTGAACCGAGAGGGCCCGGGGAGCTGTTTTTT. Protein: CASSEPRGPGELFF.

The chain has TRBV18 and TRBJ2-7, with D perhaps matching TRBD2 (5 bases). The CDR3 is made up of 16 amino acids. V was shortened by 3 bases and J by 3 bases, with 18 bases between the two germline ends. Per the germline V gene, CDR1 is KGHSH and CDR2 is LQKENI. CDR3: CASSPIRAVFGYEQYF. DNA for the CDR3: TGTGCCAGCTCACCTATAAGAGCGGTTTTCGGCTACGAGCAGTACTTC.

This chain's CDR3 is CATQRTGQNYEQYF. The CDR3 DNA sequence: TGTGCCACCCAGAGGACTGGACAGAACTACGAGCAGTACTTC. J is TRBJ2-7 and V is TRBV6-5, with D tentatively TRBD1 (6 bases). The length of the CDR3 is 14 residues. The germline V gene has CDR1 MNHEY and CDR2 SVGAGI. The V end lost 10 bases, the J end lost 3 bases, and 19 bases lay between the germline ends.

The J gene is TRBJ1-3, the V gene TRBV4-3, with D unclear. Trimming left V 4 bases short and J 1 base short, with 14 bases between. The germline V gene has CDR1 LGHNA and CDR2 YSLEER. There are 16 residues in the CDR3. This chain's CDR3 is CASSLNLGFSGNTIYF. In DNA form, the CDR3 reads TGCGCCAGCAGCCTAAATCTAGGGTTTTCTGGAAACACCATATATTTT.

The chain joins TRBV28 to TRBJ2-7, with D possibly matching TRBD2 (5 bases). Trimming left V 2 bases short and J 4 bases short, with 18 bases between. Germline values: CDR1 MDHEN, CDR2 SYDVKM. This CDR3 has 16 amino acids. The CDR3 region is CASSLVGQGGRYEQYF. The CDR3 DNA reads TGTGCCAGCAGTTTAGTCGGCCAAGGAGGACGGTACGAGCAGTACTTC.

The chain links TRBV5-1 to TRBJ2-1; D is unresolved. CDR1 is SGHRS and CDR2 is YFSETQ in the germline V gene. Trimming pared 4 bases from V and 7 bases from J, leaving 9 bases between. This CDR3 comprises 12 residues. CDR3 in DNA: TGCGCCAGCAGCGGGCAAGGGAATGAGCAGTTCTTC. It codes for CASSGQGNEQFF.

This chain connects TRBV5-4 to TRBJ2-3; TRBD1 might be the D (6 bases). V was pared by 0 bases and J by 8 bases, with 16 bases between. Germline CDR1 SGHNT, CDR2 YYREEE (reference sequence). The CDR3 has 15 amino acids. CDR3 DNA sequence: TGTGCCAGCAGCTTGGTGGGGGCGGCATCGGTTACGCAGTATTTT. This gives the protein CASSLVGAASVTQYF.

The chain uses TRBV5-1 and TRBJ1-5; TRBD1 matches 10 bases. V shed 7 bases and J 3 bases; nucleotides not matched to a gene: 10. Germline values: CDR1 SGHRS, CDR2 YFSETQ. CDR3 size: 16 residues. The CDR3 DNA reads TGCGCCAGCTCCCCTGGGGACAGGGGCGACAATCAGCCCCAGCATTTT. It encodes CASSPGDRGDNQPQHF. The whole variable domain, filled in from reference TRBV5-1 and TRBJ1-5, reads KAGVTQTPRYLIKTRGQQVTLSCSPISGHRSVSWYQQTPGQGLQFLFEYFSETQRNKGNFPGRFSGRQFSNSRSEMNVSTLELGDSALYLCASSPGDRGDNQPQHFGDGTRLSIL.

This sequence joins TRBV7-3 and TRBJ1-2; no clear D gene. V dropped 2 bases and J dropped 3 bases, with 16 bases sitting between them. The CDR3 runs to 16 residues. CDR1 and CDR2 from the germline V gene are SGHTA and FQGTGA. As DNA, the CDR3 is TGTGCCAGCAGCTTATTTCCCGGGCCCCCGTACTATGGCTACACCTTC. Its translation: CASSLFPGPPYYGYTF.

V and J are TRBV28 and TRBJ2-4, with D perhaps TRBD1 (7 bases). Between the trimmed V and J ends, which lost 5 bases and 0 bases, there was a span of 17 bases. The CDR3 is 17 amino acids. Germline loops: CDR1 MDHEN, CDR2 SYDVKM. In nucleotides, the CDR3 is TGTGCCAGCAGTCCGCCTCGACAGGGACTAGCCAAAAACATTCAGTACTTC. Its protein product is CASSPPRQGLAKNIQYF.

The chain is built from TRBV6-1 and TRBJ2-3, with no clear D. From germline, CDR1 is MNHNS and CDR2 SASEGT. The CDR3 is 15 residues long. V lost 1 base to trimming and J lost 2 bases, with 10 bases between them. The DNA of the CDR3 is TGTGCCAGCAGTGAAGTTTATAGGAACACAGATACGCAGTATTTT. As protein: CASSEVYRNTDTQYF.

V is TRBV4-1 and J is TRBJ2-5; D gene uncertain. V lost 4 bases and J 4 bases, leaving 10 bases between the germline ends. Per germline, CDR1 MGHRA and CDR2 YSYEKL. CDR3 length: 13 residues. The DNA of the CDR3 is TGCGCCAGCAGCCCGCACGACCTAGAGACCCAGTACTTC. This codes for CASSPHDLETQYF.

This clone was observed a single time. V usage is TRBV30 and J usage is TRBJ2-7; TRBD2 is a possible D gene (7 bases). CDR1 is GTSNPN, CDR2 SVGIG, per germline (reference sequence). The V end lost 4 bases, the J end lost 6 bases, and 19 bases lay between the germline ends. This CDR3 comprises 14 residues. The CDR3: CAWNVGGRASEQYF. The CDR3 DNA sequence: TGTGCCTGGAACGTAGGGGGGAGGGCCTCCGAGCAGTACTTC.

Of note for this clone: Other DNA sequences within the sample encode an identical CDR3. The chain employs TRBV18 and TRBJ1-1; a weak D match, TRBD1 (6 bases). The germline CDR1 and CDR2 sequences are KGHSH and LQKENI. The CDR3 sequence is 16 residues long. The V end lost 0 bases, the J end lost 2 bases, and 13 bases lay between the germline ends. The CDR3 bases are TGTGCCAGCTCACCACCTAGGGGGGGGAGAAACACTGAAGCTTTCTTT. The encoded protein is CASSPPRGGRNTEAFF.

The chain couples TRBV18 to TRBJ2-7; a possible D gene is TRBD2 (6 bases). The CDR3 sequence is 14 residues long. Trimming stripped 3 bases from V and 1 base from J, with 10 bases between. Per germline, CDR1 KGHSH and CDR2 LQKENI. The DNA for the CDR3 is TGTGCCAGCTCACCTAGCGGCGCTTCCTACGAGCAGTACTTC. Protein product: CASSPSGASYEQYF.

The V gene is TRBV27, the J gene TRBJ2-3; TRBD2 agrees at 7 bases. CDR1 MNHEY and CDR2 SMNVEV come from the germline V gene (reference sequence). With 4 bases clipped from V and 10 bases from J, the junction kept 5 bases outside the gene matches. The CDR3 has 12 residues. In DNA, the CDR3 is TGTGCCAGCAGTTCCCCGGGACTACCGCAGTATTTT. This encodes CASSSPGLPQYF.

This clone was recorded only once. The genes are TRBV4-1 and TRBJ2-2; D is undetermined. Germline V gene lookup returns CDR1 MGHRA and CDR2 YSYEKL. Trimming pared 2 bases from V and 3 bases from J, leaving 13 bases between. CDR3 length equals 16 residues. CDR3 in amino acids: CASSQTSSSDTGELFF. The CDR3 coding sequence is TGCGCCAGCAGCCAAACGTCGAGCAGCGACACCGGGGAGCTGTTTTTT.

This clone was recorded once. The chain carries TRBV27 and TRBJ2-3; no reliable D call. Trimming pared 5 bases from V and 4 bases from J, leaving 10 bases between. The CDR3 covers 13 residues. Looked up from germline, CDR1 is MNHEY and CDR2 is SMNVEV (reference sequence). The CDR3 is CASSTRRADTQYF. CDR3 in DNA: TGTGCCAGCAGTACACGAAGGGCAGATACGCAGTATTTT.

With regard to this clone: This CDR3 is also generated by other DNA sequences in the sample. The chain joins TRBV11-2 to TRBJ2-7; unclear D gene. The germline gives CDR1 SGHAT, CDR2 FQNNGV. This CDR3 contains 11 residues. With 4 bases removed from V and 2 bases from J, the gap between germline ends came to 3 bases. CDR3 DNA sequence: TGTGCCAGCAGCTCTGCCTACGAGCAGTACTTC. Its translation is CASSSAYEQYF.

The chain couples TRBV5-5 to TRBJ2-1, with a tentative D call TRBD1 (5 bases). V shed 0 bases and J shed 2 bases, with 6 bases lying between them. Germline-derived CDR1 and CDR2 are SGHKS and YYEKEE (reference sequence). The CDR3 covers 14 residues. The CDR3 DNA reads TGTGCCAGCAGCTTGGAAGGGGCCTACAATGAGCAGTTCTTC. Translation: CASSLEGAYNEQFF.

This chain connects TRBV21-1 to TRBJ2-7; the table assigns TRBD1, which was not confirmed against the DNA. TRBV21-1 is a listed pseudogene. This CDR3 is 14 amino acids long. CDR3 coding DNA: TGTGCCAGCAGGAAGGACAGCATCTCCTACGAGCAGTACTTC. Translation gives CASRKDSISYEQYF.

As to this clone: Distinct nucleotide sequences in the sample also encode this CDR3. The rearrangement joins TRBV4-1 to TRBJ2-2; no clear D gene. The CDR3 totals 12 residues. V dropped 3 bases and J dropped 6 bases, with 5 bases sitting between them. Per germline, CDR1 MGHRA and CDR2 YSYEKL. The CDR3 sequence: CASSQGSGELFF. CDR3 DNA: TGCGCCAGCAGCCAGGGCTCCGGGGAGCTGTTTTTT.

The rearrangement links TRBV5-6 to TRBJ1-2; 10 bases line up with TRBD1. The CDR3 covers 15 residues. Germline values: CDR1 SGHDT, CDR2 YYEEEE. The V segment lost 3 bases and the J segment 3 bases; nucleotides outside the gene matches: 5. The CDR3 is CASSSGTGAYYGYTF. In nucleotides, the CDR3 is TGTGCCAGCAGCTCGGGGACAGGGGCTTACTATGGCTACACCTTC. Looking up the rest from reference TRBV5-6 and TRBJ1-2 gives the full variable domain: DAGVTQSPTHLIKTRGQQVTLRCSPKSGHDTVSWYQQALGQGPQFIFQYYEEEERQRGNFPDRFSGHQFPNYSSELNVNALLLGDSALYLCASSSGTGAYYGYTFGSGTRLTVV.

The CDR3 loop is CASSPRGDYSYEQYF. DNA for the CDR3: TGTGCCAGCAGCCCACGGGGGGACTACTCCTACGAGCAGTACTTC. This rearrangement joins TRBV25-1 to TRBJ2-7; 7 bases are a match to TRBD2. Germline V gene lookup returns CDR1 MGHDK and CDR2 SYGVNS. Germline trimming cut 6 bases from V and 0 bases from J; bases unmatched to any gene: 8. The CDR3 has 15 residues.

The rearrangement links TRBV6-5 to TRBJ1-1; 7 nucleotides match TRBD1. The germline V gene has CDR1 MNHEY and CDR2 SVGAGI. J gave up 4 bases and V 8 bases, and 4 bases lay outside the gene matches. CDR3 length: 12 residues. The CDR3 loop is CASGTGVTEAFF. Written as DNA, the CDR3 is TGTGCCAGCGGAACAGGGGTCACTGAAGCTTTCTTT.

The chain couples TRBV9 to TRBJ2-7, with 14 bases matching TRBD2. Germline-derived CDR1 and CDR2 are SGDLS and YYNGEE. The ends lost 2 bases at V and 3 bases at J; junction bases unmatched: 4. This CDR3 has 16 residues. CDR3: CASSVGLAGEFYEQYF. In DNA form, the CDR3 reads TGTGCCAGCAGCGTGGGACTAGCGGGAGAGTTCTACGAGCAGTACTTC.

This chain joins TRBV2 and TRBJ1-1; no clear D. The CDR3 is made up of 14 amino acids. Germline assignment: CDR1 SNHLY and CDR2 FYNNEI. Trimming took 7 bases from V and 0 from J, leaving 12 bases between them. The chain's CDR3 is CASNRGPLNTEAFF. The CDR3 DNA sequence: TGTGCCAGCAATCGCGGTCCCTTGAACACTGAAGCTTTCTTT.

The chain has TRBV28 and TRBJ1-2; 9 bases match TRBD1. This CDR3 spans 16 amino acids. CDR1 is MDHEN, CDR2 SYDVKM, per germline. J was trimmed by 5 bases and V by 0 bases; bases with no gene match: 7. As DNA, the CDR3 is TGTGCCAGCAGTTTATGGTCGGGGACAGGGACGTATGGCTACACCTTC. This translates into CASSLWSGTGTYGYTF.

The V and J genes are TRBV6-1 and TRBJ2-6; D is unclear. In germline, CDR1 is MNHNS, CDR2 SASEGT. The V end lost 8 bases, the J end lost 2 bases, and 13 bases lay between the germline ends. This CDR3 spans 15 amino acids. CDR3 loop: CASGVIQAGANVLTF. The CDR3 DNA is TGTGCCAGCGGGGTTATCCAGGCTGGGGCCAACGTCCTGACTTTC.